This TCR beta chain was identified during a study of technical replicates of blood from several donors. Method: immunoSEQ multiplex PCR; TCRdb's copy keeps in-frame clones and lacks some. The sample has approximately 75,000 clones; about 97% are singletons. Looked up from germline, CDR1 is MNHEY and CDR2 is SVGAGI. This CDR3 has 15 residues. V was pared by 6 bases and J by 0 bases, with 12 bases between. This receptor was identified in a human donor in good health. The chain links TRBV6-5 to TRBJ1-5, with a tentative D call TRBD1 (6 bases). Sequences were obtained from T cells isolated from PBMCs. In DNA, the CDR3 is TGTGCCAGCAGGAAACAGGGCCCTAGCAATCAGCCCCAGCATTTT. Translating gives CASRKQGPSNQPQHF.